This TCR beta chain was identified in a study of control samples from healthy donors and cancer patients (dated by TCRdb to the early 2020s). Receptors were amplified or captured by the immunoSEQ multiplex PCR assay. TCRdb took over this immuneACCESS table, retaining in-frame rearrangements with V and J assigned. Such tables are incomplete; in checked studies, under half of the missing clones stem from an unresolved V gene, and the remainder is unexplained. The table for this sample lists 65,000 to 70,000 clones; around 84% of them were counted only once. Of the sample, around 2.8% is held by the ten largest clones. Based on the germline V gene, the CDR1 and CDR2 sequences are SGHTA and FQGTGA. At the junction V is shortened by 4 bases and J by 7 bases; bases outside the gene matches: 10. The CDR3, from cysteine to phenylalanine, totals 15 residues. The CDR3 DNA has 45 bases and is translated from base 1.

To note about this clone: Its target antigen remains unknown. The record has no base qualities; no much larger clone is one base away.

Recombination connected TRBV7-3 to TRBJ2-1, with 7 central nucleotides matching TRBD2. The sequenced sample consisted of PBMCs. This receptor was obtained from a woman aged 50 to 60 with lung cancer. CDR3 region: CASSSGGTFWNEQFF. The nucleotide sequence is given as TGTGCCAGCAGCTCCGGGGGGACGTTCTGGAATGAGCAGTTCTTC.